The T cell receptor (beta chain) under discussion was sequenced for a study of blood T cell repertoires in COVID-19. Profiling relied on immunoSEQ multiplex PCR, and the TCRdb table lists in-frame clones only, not all of them. The table has about 400,000 clones, roughly 90% seen once. J lost 0 bases, V lost 0 bases, and 9 bases had no gene match. Germline CDR1 is MNHEY and CDR2 is SVGEGT. The CDR3 spans 19 residues. The chain is built from TRBV6-2 or TRBV6-3 and TRBJ2-1; 9 bases align to TRBD2. This receptor was identified in a woman between 40 and 55 years old with acute COVID-19. Sample: PBMCs or T cells enriched from blood (not recorded which). CDR3 nucleotide sequence: TGTGCCAGCAGTTACTCGAAGGTAGCGGGGGCTAGCTCCTACAATGAGCAGTTCTTC. It specifies CASSYSKVAGASSYNEQFF.